This T cell receptor beta chain was identified in a study of cytomegalovirus exposure and HLA in healthy donors (TCRdb year 2017). About the investigation overall: According to an earlier analysis of a few hundred of the donors, 150 million to 200 million T cells yielded roughly 110 million unique TCR beta sequences and about 300 Gb of sequence data. An early release that covered about 600 HLA-typed donors contained approximately 300 gigabases of sequencing data and around 80 million unique TCR sequences. Among the roughly 390 genotyped donors, under 90% belonged to the genetic ancestry cluster associated with self-reported Caucasian donors. The study aimed to test whether cataloging public T cell receptors could reveal signatures of past pathogen exposure. The T cell repertoires of 700 or so subjects were profiled by immunosequencing and related to cytomegalovirus serostatus. Besides the first cohort of more than 650 subjects, a separate validation cohort made up of roughly 120 different subjects was used. To predict cytomegalovirus infection status, the study combined high-throughput TCR immunosequencing, statistical association of individual TCRs with disease status, and machine learning. To study patterns of TCR occurrence, a later analysis re-analyzed previously published TCR beta repertoires from 666 donors and added high-resolution HLA genotyping. Rather than using new phenotypic data, the later analysis identified candidate immune exposures from TCR beta sequences and from how often those sequences occurred across donors. An earlier analysis of 450 to 750 of the donors used high-throughput TCR beta sequencing to judge whether each TCR beta V gene segment behaved as functional or pseudogenic. Donor age, sex, ethnicity and CMV serostatus were compiled alongside the repertoire data. A later genetic analysis took genome-wide SNP genotypes for about 55% of the roughly 700 donors and used that subset as a discovery cohort. Every repertoire in the discovery cohort had been generated on one and the same sequencing platform. Both class I and class II loci were covered by HLA typing, at four-digit resolution. Typing coverage varied by locus: 629-630 donors for A, B, C, DRB1 and DQB1; approximately 560 for DQA1; 606 for DPA1; 400 to 480 for DPB1. Roughly five DR-DQ haplotypes were treated as single units for association and clustering because of strong linkage in the cohort. Among 300 to 500 genotyped donors of the cohort, an average of roughly 230,000 unique TCR beta nucleotide sequences was sequenced per donor, of which about 18% were non-productive.

In total, 630 or so healthy bone marrow donors made up the cohort. Cohort members were all nominally healthy when sampled, although unrecorded immune exposures were likely present. The donor tested CMV seronegative and was one of the 352 seronegative cohort members. Every donor gave a peripheral blood sample, and the peripheral blood mononuclear cells from that sample were used for TCR beta sequencing. Genomic DNA extraction from the blood cell samples was performed with the Qiagen DNeasy Blood Extraction Kit. CDR1 is given as LNHNV and CDR2 as YYDKDF, both from the germline V gene (reference sequence). The CDR3 covers 17 residues, taking in both the cysteine and the phenylalanine. The only DNA kept is the CDR3, 51 bases in frame from the first base. Unmatched junction bases come to 14, with V trimmed by 0 bases and J by 9 bases. Study-level results and caveats: In a later analysis, HLA-associated TCR beta chains showed more clonal expansion and lower generation probabilities than non-associated chains that were equally common. A later analysis associated about 17,000 TCR beta sequences with specific HLA alleles at a false discovery rate of 0.05. HLA typing was unavailable for some donors at each locus, so association tests used only the typed subset. An earlier analysis of approximately 590 of the donors showed that most TCR beta V segments appeared in productive rearrangements either about 90% or about 30% of the time, which broadly matched IMGT annotations. About 17 rarely observed V segments, including chromosome 9 orphons, were excluded from the earlier analysis of about 500 of the donors because counts were too low. According to the authors, the approach could potentially be generalized to other disease states and immunological phenotypes. A later analysis found that most CMV-associated TCR beta chains appeared HLA-restricted, with HLA associations seemingly driven largely by CMV exposure. In vitro tests confirmed that a few of the cytomegalovirus-associated TCR beta chains recognize cytomegalovirus antigens. In the study, approximately 150 TCR beta chains were listed as associated with cytomegalovirus. A cluster of highly shared sequence variants was judged likely to represent a technical artifact of the sequencing pipeline. A further reported finding was that TCR beta sequences accurately predicted the HLA-A and HLA-B alleles for most subjects in the first cohort. Compared with the 666-donor mean, donors in an Asian-associated ancestry cluster had fewer N-insertions in productive TCRs, according to a later genetic analysis. The 87-base-pair reads could not distinguish some IMGT-functional V segments, including TRBV6-2 and TRBV6-3, so those segments were excluded. In a later analysis, the rate of TCR association differed among HLA loci, with DRB1 alleles having the most associated TCRs and HLA-C alleles having the fewest. In this cohort, only TCR beta chains were sequenced, and detectable features were limited by the absence of alpha or paired-chain data. V-gene and J-gene trimming of TCR beta chains was associated with a missense DCLRE1C variant in a later genetic analysis, and the association was replicated in an independent cohort. Cytomegalovirus status was reported to be diagnosed by the classifier with high specificity and sensitivity in both the original and validation cohorts. Immune exposure information for the cohort was limited to CMV serostatus. Assigning TCR associations to individual alleles was difficult when HLA alleles, especially DR and DQ, strongly co-occurred. In a later analysis, several top co-occurrence clusters were reported to appear linked to parvovirus B19, influenza, CMV and Epstein-Barr virus. Most TCR sequences were seen in very few donors, while some public TCRs were found in many individuals. Correlated functional status among segregating V segments might be attributable to linkage disequilibrium, but an unknown experimental factor could not be ruled out. The presence/absence analyses assumed that sequencing depth was roughly uniform across donors, and that assumption may not be true.

The library was built by means of the immunoSEQ multiplex PCR assay. The multiplex PCR relied on a mix of 60 forward primers for TCR Vbeta segments and 13 reverse primers for TCR Jbeta segments. Amplification of the CDR3 region of rearranged TCR beta genes was performed with a multiplex PCR assay on genomic DNA. Amplified TCR beta libraries were sequenced as 87-base-pair reads on the Illumina HiSeq System. As for how the authors treated the data: A later analysis counted some 74 million unique TCR beta chains across the 700 or so repertoires, and around 9.9 million of these chains were shared by at least two donors. Raw reads were error-corrected and collapsed into unique sequences by a nearest-neighbor algorithm in which closely related sequences were merged to remove PCR and sequencing errors. To assign V, D and J gene segments, CDR3 sequences were aligned to IMGT reference sequences. For a sequence to be retained, a match of at least six nucleotides to both a V gene segment and a J gene segment was required. A rearrangement counted as productive if the CDR3 had no stop codons and remained in frame with V and J, and every other rearrangement counted as non-productive. CDR3 was defined according to IMGT convention as the region running from the second conserved V-encoded cysteine to the conserved J-encoded phenylalanine. The earlier analysis of about 610 of the donors excluded any sequence lacking an unambiguous match to a single V gene segment. In an earlier analysis of a few hundred of the donors, V segments were called functional above 56.7% productive rearrangements and were called segregating when the between-donor standard deviation exceeded 5%. A statistical classification framework was built for diagnosing cytomegalovirus status from the catalog of TCR beta chain sequences. A later analysis assigned V and J genes by comparing TCR nucleotide sequences with IMGT/GENE-DB human TR gene sequences. Using the TCRdist pipeline, a later analysis assigned CDR3 sequences along with most-parsimonious VDJ recombination scenarios. In a later analysis, each TCR beta chain was defined by its CDR3 amino acid sequence together with its V-gene family, and reads lacking a unique V-gene family were excluded. A later analysis removed 592 highly shared, low-generation-probability nucleotide sequences to deal with suspected cross-contamination and a sequencing artifact. For each public chain, a later analysis derived a clonal expansion index from normalized ranks of inferred template counts within each repertoire. A later analysis computed generation probabilities with a VDJ recombination model fitted to out-of-frame rearrangements, and checked the results against IGoR. A later analysis scored TCR-TCR, TCR-HLA and TCR-CMV co-occurrence with hypergeometric tests, applying a repertoire-size bias correction to TCR pairs. To estimate false discovery rates, a later analysis permuted the HLA or CMV assignments 20 times. In a later analysis, co-occurring TCRs were grouped with DBSCAN, and TCRdist sequence similarity was added when clustering was performed within HLA-allele-positive subsets. Repertoires with fewer than 30,000 or more than 120,000 public chains, plus five repertoires with anomalous nucleotide sharing, were excluded from co-occurrence clustering. This is the immuneACCESS table as TCRdb keeps it, with only in-frame sequences that have V and J called. A part of the clones is gone; compared with another copy, unresolved V genes explain less than half, and the rest is unexplained. D and trimming come from the DNA, and the V and J calls and clone size come from that table. This sample's listing comprises about 130,000 clones. 2% of the sample comes from the top ten.

About this clone itself: The target of this receptor is not known.

The specimen was PBMCs. The rearranged segments are TRBV15 and TRBJ2-1, with 7 central nucleotides matching TRBD2. The clonotype originates from an older woman in good health and CMV-seronegative. Here is the DNA: TGTGCCACCAGCAGAGATCGAGGGGTGGTGGGCGGGGGTGAGCAGTTCTTC. It encodes CATSRDRGVVGGGEQFF. With the portions outside the CDR3 filled from the reference TRBV15 and TRBJ2-1 genes, the complete variable region becomes DAMVIQNPRYQVTQFGKPVTLSCSQTLNHNVMYWYQQKSSQAPKLLFHYYDKDFNNEADTPDNFQSRRPNTSFCFLDIRSPGLGDTAMYLCATSRDRGVVGGGEQFFGPGTRLTVL.